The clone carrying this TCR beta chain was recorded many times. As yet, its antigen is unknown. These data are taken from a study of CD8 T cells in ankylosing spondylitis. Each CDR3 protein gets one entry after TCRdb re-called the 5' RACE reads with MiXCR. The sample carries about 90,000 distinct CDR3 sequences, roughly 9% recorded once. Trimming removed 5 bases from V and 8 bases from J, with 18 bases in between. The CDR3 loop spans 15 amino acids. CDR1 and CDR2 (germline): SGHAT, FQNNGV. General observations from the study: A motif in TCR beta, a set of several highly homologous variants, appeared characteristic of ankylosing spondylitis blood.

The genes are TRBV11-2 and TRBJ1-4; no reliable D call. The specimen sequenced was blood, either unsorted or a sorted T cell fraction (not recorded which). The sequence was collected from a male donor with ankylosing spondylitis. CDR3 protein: CASSRAAPTREKLFF. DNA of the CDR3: TGTGCCAGCAGCAGGGCAGCCCCAACACGGGAAAAACTGTTTTTT. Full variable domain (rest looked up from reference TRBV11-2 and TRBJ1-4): EAGVAQSPRYKIIEKRQSVAFWCNPISGHATLYWYQQILGQGPKLLIQFQNNGVVDDSQLPKDRFSAERLKGVDSTLKIQPAKLEDSAVYLCASSRAAPTREKLFFGSGTQLSVL.